One sample yielded the 30 T cell receptor beta chains listed below, sequenced in a study of blood T cell repertoires in COVID-19. Using immunoSEQ multiplex PCR, the repertoire was profiled, and TCRdb retains in-frame clones only, with some absent. Here the sample spans approximately 110,000 clones, more than 65% being singletons. Material: peripheral blood. All receptors come from a man aged 45 to 65 with acute or convalescent COVID-19.

The chain combines TRBV27 with TRBJ1-6, with D maybe TRBD1 (6 bases). Germline CDR1 reads MNHEY; CDR2 reads SMNVEV (reference sequence). Trimming cost V 6 bases and J 8 bases, with 17 bases left between them. The CDR3 is 15 residues long. The CDR3 region is CASSDPSAGDSPLHF. The CDR3 DNA reads as TGTGCCAGCAGCGATCCGTCGGCAGGGGATTCACCCCTCCACTTT.

The chain joins TRBV19 to TRBJ2-7, with TRBD1 matching over 7 bases. Germline V lookup: CDR1 LNHDA, CDR2 SQIVND (reference sequence). This CDR3 contains 14 residues. Trimming cost V 5 bases and J 3 bases; bases outside gene matches: 7. Written as DNA, the CDR3 is TGTGCCAGTAGTGTAAGGGACAGAGACTACGAGCAGTACTTC. This encodes CASSVRDRDYEQYF.

The rearrangement joins TRBV6-5 to TRBJ1-2, with 7 bases aligning to TRBD1. From germline, CDR1 is MNHEY and CDR2 SVGAGI. CDR3 length equals 14 residues. Trimming removed 6 bases from V and 0 bases from J; junction bases left unmatched: 4. DNA for the CDR3: TGTGCCAGCAGGGACAGGAACGCTAACTATGGCTACACCTTC. Protein product: CASRDRNANYGYTF.

In nucleotides, the CDR3 is TGTGCCAGCAGCGTACGGGGGTCGGGCAATGAGCAGTTCTTC. Its protein is CASSVRGSGNEQFF. The chain carries TRBV9 and TRBJ2-1, with a possible D match to TRBD2 (6 bases). V was pared by 1 base and J by 6 bases, with 11 bases between. The V gene's germline CDR1 is SGDLS and CDR2 YYNGEE. The CDR3 is 14 residues long. Full variable domain (outside the CDR3, taken from reference TRBV9 and TRBJ2-1): DSGVTQTPKHLITATGQRVTLRCSPRSGDLSVYWYQQSLDQGLQFLIQYYNGEERAKGNILERFSAQQFPDLHSELNLSSLELGDSALYFCASSVRGSGNEQFFGPGTRLTVL.

The chain has TRBV3-1 (or the pseudogene TRBV3-2) and TRBJ1-2, with 8 positions matching TRBD1. V trimming: 1 base; J trimming: 7 bases; junction bases outside the gene matches: 5. CDR1 and CDR2 from the germline V gene are LGHDT and YNNKEL (reference sequence). The CDR3 consists of 14 residues. CDR3 DNA sequence: TGTGCCAGCAGCCAAGGAGGGGGGACAGGTGGCTACACCTTC. Translating gives CASSQGGGTGGYTF.

The chain joins TRBV5-1 to TRBJ1-6; D is unresolved. There are 17 residues in the CDR3. Germline V gene data show CDR1 as SGHRS and CDR2 as YFSETQ. V gave up 0 bases and J gave up 6 bases, with 16 bases separating them. This CDR3 is CASSLVPLQQINSPLHF. In DNA form, the CDR3 reads TGCGCCAGCAGCTTGGTCCCCCTGCAACAGATTAATTCACCCCTCCACTTT.

The table lists this clone with a few counts. The genes are TRBV9 and TRBJ1-2, with 11 bases identical to TRBD1. Germline V lookup: CDR1 SGDLS, CDR2 YYNGEE. The CDR3 spans 15 residues. J was trimmed by 4 bases and V by 5 bases; bases with no gene match: 7. DNA of the CDR3: TGTGCCAGCAGTGGGACAGGGGGGGTCCTCTATGGCTACACCTTC. This gives the protein CASSGTGGVLYGYTF.

This clone has just one count. V usage is TRBV2 and J usage is TRBJ2-3, with D perhaps TRBD1 (5 bases). The CDR3 contains 15 residues. Trimming pared 4 bases from V and 4 bases from J, leaving 15 bases between. Germline V gene sequence: CDR1 SNHLY, CDR2 FYNNEI. For the CDR3, the DNA is TGTGCCAGCAGTGGGGGCCGAAAGGGCCCAGATACGCAGTATTTT. It yields the protein CASSGGRKGPDTQYF.

J is TRBJ2-1 and V is TRBV19; 9 bases are shared with TRBD2. The CDR3 extends over 17 amino acids. Germline V gene sequence: CDR1 LNHDA, CDR2 SQIVND (reference sequence). V was clipped by 5 bases and J by 1 base; unmatched bases: 9. The CDR3 loop is CASSPSRLAVSYNEQFF. CDR3 DNA sequence: TGTGCCAGTAGTCCTTCTCGACTAGCGGTATCCTACAATGAGCAGTTCTTC. The full variable domain, completed using reference TRBV19 and TRBJ2-1, is DGGITQSPKYLFRKEGQNVTLSCEQNLNHDAMYWYRQDPGQGLRLIYYSQIVNDFQKGDIAEGYSVSREKKESFPLTVTSAQKNPTAFYLCASSPSRLAVSYNEQFFGPGTRLTVL.

The chain couples TRBV2 to TRBJ2-7; D is undetermined. The length of the CDR3 is 11 residues. The germline V gene has CDR1 SNHLY and CDR2 FYNNEI. The chain's CDR3 is CASRSDLSLEV. The CDR3 region has the DNA TGTGCCAGCAGGTCTGACCTCTCGTTGGAGGTC.

This chain connects TRBV6-5 to TRBJ1-2, with 9 bases lining up with TRBD1. V was pared by 9 bases and J by 3 bases, with 8 bases of the junction left unmatched. There are 14 residues in the CDR3. Germline V gene sequence: CDR1 MNHEY, CDR2 SVGAGI. This CDR3 is CASRRTGEDYGYTF. The CDR3 nucleotides are TGTGCCAGTCGCAGGACAGGGGAAGACTATGGCTACACCTTC.

J is TRBJ1-5 and V is TRBV7-6, with D uncertain. Trimming shortened V by 1 base and J by 3 bases, and 4 bases separated the two germline ends. Germline values: CDR1 SGHVS, CDR2 FNYEAQ. There are 13 residues in the CDR3. CDR3 bases: TGTGCCAGCAGCTTAGGAGTCAATCAGCCCCAGCATTTT. Encoded protein: CASSLGVNQPQHF. Variable domain in full (rest from reference TRBV7-6 and TRBJ1-5): GAGVSQSPRYKVTKRGQDVALRCDPISGHVSLYWYRQALGQGPEFLTYFNYEAQQDKSGLPNDRFSAERPEGSISTLTIQRTEQRDSAMYRCASSLGVNQPQHFGDGTRLSIL.

The V call is TRBV19, the J call TRBJ2-7, with 8 nucleotides matching TRBD1. After removal of 10 bases from V and 2 bases from J, the junction contained 4 bases not matched to a gene. This CDR3 comprises 12 residues. Germline CDR1 and CDR2: LNHDA and SQIVND (reference sequence). In DNA form, the CDR3 reads TGTGCCACTGCGACAGGGGCCTACGAGCAGTACTTC. It encodes CATATGAYEQYF. Based on the CDR3 plus reference TRBV19 and TRBJ2-7, the full variable domain is DGGITQSPKYLFRKEGQNVTLSCEQNLNHDAMYWYRQDPGQGLRLIYYSQIVNDFQKGDIAEGYSVSREKKESFPLTVTSAQKNPTAFYLCATATGAYEQYFGPGTRLTVT.

The chain recombines TRBV6-5 with TRBJ2-3; a possible D gene is TRBD2 (5 bases). V was cut by 6 bases and J by 2 bases, with 12 bases left in between. The CDR3 is 14 amino acids. Germline V gene data show CDR1 as MNHEY and CDR2 as SVGAGI. In DNA form, the CDR3 reads TGTGCCAGCAGGCTCGCGGGCCCCACAGATACGCAGTATTTT. This translates into CASRLAGPTDTQYF.

The rearrangement joins TRBV7-8 to TRBJ2-1, with 10 bases matching TRBD2. The V and J ends lost 5 bases and 4 bases, in that order; junction bases with no gene match: 8. This CDR3 has 16 amino acids. Germline values: CDR1 SGHVS, CDR2 FQNEAQ. The CDR3 is CASSQGLATLYNEQFF. The DNA of the CDR3 is TGTGCCAGCAGCCAGGGACTAGCGACCCTTTACAATGAGCAGTTCTTC.

The V gene is TRBV30, the J gene TRBJ1-1; the D is unclear. The CDR3 is made up of 15 amino acids. Germline V CDR1 and CDR2: GTSNPN, SVGIG (reference sequence). V lost 2 bases to trimming and J lost 4 bases, with 17 bases between them. The CDR3 DNA reads as TGTGCCTGGAGTTCATTCACGGATGAGGGCACTGAAGCTTTCTTT. Translation gives CAWSSFTDEGTEAFF.

The chain links TRBV25-1 to TRBJ1-1; no firm D call. Per the germline V gene, CDR1 is MGHDK and CDR2 is SYGVNS. CDR3 size: 15 residues. V lost 3 bases to trimming and J lost 1 base, with 12 bases between them. For the CDR3, the DNA is TGTGCCAGCAGTGACCTTCGGGGAGGGAACACTGAAGCTTTCTTT. It specifies CASSDLRGGNTEAFF.

The chain carries TRBV19 and TRBJ1-6, with 10 bases lining up with TRBD1. V dropped 4 bases and J dropped 6; count of bases not matched to a gene: 9. The CDR3 sequence is 17 residues long. Germline CDR1 is LNHDA and CDR2 is SQIVND (reference sequence). As DNA, the CDR3 is TGTGCCAGTAGTAGATTCGACAGGGGGCCGGGTAATTCACCCCTCCACTTT. Protein: CASSRFDRGPGNSPLHF.

This clone showed up just once. V usage is TRBV7-6 and J usage is TRBJ2-3, with 13 nucleotides matching TRBD2. CDR3 size: 16 residues. Germline CDR1 SGHVS, CDR2 FNYEAQ. The ends lost 5 bases at V and 2 bases at J; junction bases unmatched: 4. CDR3 bases: TGTGCCAGCAGCCCCGGGACTAGCGGGGCCACAGATACGCAGTATTTT. As protein: CASSPGTSGATDTQYF.

This clone was counted only a few times. This chain uses TRBV19 with TRBJ1-5; TRBD1 agrees at 8 bases. V lost 4 bases, J lost 3 bases, and 5 bases stayed unmatched. The CDR3 is 15 residues long. Germline values: CDR1 LNHDA, CDR2 SQIVND (reference sequence). Here the CDR3 DNA reads TGTGCCAGTAGTACTGGGACAGGACTCAATCAGCCCCAGCATTTT. It encodes CASSTGTGLNQPQHF.

The chain uses TRBV6-5 and TRBJ2-4; the match to TRBD1 covers 8 bases. Looked up from germline, CDR1 is MNHEY and CDR2 is SVGAGI. The CDR3 consists of 14 residues. CDR3 DNA sequence: TGTGTTACTTCGGACAGGGTAATTAGAAACATTCAGTACTTC. It yields the protein CVTSDRVIRNIQYF.

This sequence joins TRBV9 and TRBJ1-5; D is unresolved. The V end was cut by 0 bases, the J end by 1 base, with 8 bases between. This CDR3 has 15 residues. Germline V CDR1 and CDR2: SGDLS, YYNGEE. The CDR3 protein is CASSVAPGSNQPQHF. The CDR3 DNA reads as TGTGCCAGCAGCGTAGCGCCGGGAAGCAATCAGCCCCAGCATTTT.

The chain links TRBV2 to TRBJ1-2; D possibly corresponds to TRBD1 (5 bases). Between the trimmed V and J ends, which lost 4 bases and 7 bases, there was a span of 16 bases. CDR3 length: 14 residues. CDR1 and CDR2 (germline): SNHLY, FYNNEI. The CDR3 region has the DNA TGTGCCAGCAGTGTTGGGCAGGGCGGCGGTGGCTACACCTTC. Protein product: CASSVGQGGGGYTF.

The chain has TRBV4-2 and TRBJ1-2; TRBD1 matches at 7 bases. Germline loops: CDR1 LGHNA, CDR2 YNFKEQ. The CDR3 has 16 residues. V shed 3 bases and J 5 bases; nucleotides not matched to a gene: 12. In DNA, the CDR3 is TGTGCCAGCAGCCAGGGGACAGCCGTAGGTAATTATGGCTACACCTTC. Encoded protein: CASSQGTAVGNYGYTF.

The J gene is TRBJ2-7, the V gene TRBV5-1, with D possibly matching TRBD1 (5 bases). Trimming took off 5 bases at V and 3 bases at J, with 15 bases between the two ends. This CDR3 is 14 amino acids long. The germline V gene encodes CDR1 SGHRS and CDR2 YFSETQ. CDR3 amino acids: CASRTDIDSYEQYF. The CDR3 coding sequence is TGCGCCAGCAGAACCGATATCGACAGCTACGAGCAGTACTTC.

J is TRBJ1-5 and V is TRBV27, with a possible D match to TRBD1 (6 bases). Germline lookup yields CDR1 MNHEY and CDR2 SMNVEV (reference sequence). The CDR3 sequence is 15 residues long. Trimming cost V 5 bases and J 6 bases, with 17 bases left between them. The CDR3 loop is CASSLAGAQGQPQHF. For the CDR3, the DNA is TGTGCCAGCAGTCTCGCGGGGGCGCAGGGTCAGCCCCAGCATTTT.

The chain carries TRBV7-6 and TRBJ2-3; 10 nucleotides line up with TRBD2. V shed 1 base and J 1 base; nucleotides not matched to a gene: 5. The germline CDR1 and CDR2 sequences are SGHVS and FNYEAQ. The CDR3 runs 17 residues. CDR3 DNA: TGTGCCAGCAGCTTAGGATTTGGGACTAGCGGCACAGATACGCAGTATTTT. Its protein is CASSLGFGTSGTDTQYF.

The V call is TRBV29-1, the J call TRBJ2-1, with 10 bases fitting TRBD2. This CDR3 spans 15 amino acids. V trimming: 1 base; J trimming: 7 bases; junction bases outside the gene matches: 7. Germline V gene data show CDR1 as SQVTM and CDR2 as ANQGSEA. The CDR3 spells CSVEGSSGGVNEQFF. CDR3 nucleotide sequence: TGCAGCGTTGAAGGTTCTAGCGGGGGTGTGAATGAGCAGTTCTTC.

The V gene is TRBV4-2, the J gene TRBJ1-2, with 7 bases matching TRBD1. This CDR3 contains 14 residues. V was clipped by 4 bases and J by 4 bases; unmatched bases: 6. Germline V lookup: CDR1 LGHNA, CDR2 YNFKEQ. The CDR3 nucleotides read TGTGCCAGCAGCCCCGGACAGGTCGGCTATGGCTACACCTTC. It codes for CASSPGQVGYGYTF.

V and J are TRBV24-1 and TRBJ2-1, with TRBD2 matching 10 bases. CDR1 is KGHDR and CDR2 is SFDVKD in the germline V gene. There are 16 residues in the CDR3. V was clipped by 1 base and J by 8 bases; unmatched bases: 7. DNA of the CDR3: TGTGCCACCAGTGATTTTGCGTCTAGCGGGGGAGATGAGCAGTTCTTC. Translation: CATSDFASSGGDEQFF.